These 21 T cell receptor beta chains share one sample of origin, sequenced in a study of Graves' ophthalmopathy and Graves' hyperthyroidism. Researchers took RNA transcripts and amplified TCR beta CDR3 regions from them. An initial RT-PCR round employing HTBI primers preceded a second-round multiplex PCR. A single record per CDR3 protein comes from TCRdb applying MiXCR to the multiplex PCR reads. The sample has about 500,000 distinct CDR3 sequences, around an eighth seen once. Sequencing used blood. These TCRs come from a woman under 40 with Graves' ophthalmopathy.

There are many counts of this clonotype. CDR3: CASSHGPVYEQYF. The CDR3 DNA sequence: TGTGCCAGCAGCCATGGACCCGTTTACGAGCAGTACTTC. This rearrangement joins TRBV11-3 to TRBJ2-7; D gene ambiguous. V was trimmed by 5 bases and J by 4 bases, leaving 12 bases between them. This CDR3 contains 13 residues. Germline loops: CDR1 SGHNT, CDR2 YENEEA.

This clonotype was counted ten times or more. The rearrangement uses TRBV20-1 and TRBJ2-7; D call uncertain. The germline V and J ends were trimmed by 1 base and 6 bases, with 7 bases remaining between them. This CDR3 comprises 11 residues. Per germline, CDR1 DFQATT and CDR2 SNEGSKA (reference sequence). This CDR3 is CSARAGPEQYF. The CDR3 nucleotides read TGCAGTGCTAGAGCAGGCCCCGAGCAGTACTTC.

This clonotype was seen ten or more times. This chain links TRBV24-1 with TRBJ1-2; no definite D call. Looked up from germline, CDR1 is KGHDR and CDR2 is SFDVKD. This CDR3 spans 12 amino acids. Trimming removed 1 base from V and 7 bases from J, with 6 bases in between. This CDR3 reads CATSDFTAGYTF. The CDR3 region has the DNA TGTGCCACCAGTGATTTCACGGCTGGCTACACCTTC.

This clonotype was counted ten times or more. Here the CDR3 DNA reads TGTGCCAGCAGTCGGGACATGACAGGGACGAATGGCTACACCTTC. Translating it yields CASSRDMTGTNGYTF. J is TRBJ1-2 and V is TRBV27; TRBD1 matches 7 bases. CDR3 length: 15 amino acids. Trimming cost V 5 bases and J 6 bases; bases outside gene matches: 12. The germline V gene has CDR1 MNHEY and CDR2 SMNVEV (reference sequence).

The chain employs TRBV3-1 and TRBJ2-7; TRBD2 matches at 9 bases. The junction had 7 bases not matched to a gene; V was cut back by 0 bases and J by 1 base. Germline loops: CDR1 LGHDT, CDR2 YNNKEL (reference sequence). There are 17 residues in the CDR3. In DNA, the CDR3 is TGTGCCAGCAGCCAAGATCCGGCGGGGGGGGTTTCCTACGAGCAGTACTTC. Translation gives CASSQDPAGGVSYEQYF.

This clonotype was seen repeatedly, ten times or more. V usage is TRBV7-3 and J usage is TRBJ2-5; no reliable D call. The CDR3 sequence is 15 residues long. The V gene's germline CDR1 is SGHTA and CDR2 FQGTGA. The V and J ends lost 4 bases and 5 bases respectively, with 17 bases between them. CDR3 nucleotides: TGTGCCAGCAGCTCTACGGGCGGAGTGAGGGAGACCCAGTACTTC. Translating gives CASSSTGGVRETQYF. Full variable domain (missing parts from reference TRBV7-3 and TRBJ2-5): GAGVSQTPSNKVTEKGKYVELRCDPISGHTALYWYRQSLGQGPEFLIYFQGTGAADDSGLPNDRFFAVRPEGSVSTLKIQRTERGDSAVYLCASSSTGGVRETQYFGPGTRLLVL.

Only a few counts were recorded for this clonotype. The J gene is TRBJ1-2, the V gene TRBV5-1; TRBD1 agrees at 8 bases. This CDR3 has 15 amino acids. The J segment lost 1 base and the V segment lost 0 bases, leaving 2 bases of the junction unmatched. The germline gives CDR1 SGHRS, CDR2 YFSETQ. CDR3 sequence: CASSLDTGGNYGYTF. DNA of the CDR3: TGCGCCAGCAGCTTGGATACAGGGGGTAACTATGGCTACACCTTC.

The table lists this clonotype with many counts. Here the CDR3 DNA reads TGTGCCAGCAGTTACGGGCAGGGGGATGGCTACACCTTC. It yields the protein CASSYGQGDGYTF. The rearrangement links TRBV6-5 to TRBJ1-2, with 7 bases aligning to TRBD1. The CDR3 covers 13 residues. Germline lookup yields CDR1 MNHEY and CDR2 SVGAGI. Germline trimming cut 2 bases from V and 6 bases from J; bases unmatched to any gene: 3.

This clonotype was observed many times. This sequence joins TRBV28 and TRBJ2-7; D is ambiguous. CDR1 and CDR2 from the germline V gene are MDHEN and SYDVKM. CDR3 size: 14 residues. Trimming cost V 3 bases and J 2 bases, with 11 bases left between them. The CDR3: CASSFRLNPYEQYF. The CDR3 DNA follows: TGTGCCAGCAGTTTTCGCCTTAATCCCTACGAGCAGTACTTC.

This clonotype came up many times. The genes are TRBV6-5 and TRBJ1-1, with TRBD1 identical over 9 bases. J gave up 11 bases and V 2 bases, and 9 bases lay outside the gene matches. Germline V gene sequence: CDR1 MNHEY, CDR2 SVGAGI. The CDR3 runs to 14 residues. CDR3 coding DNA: TGTGCCAGCAGTTACGGATGGGACAGGGTGCGCGCTTTCTTT. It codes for CASSYGWDRVRAFF.

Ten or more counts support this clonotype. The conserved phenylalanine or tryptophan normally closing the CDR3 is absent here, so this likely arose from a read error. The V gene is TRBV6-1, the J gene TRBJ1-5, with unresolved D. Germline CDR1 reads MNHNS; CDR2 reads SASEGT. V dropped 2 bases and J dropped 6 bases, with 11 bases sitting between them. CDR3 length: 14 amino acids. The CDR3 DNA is TGTGCCAGCAGTGAATGGGGTTGGGGTCAGCCCCAGCATTCT. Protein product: CASSEWGWGQPQHS.

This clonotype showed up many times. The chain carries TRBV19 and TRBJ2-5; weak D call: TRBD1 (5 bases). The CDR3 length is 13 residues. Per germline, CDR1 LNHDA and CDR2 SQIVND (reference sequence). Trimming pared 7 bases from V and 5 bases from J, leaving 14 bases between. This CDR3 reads CASKQAPVETQYF. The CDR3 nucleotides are TGTGCCAGTAAACAGGCCCCGGTGGAGACCCAGTACTTC.

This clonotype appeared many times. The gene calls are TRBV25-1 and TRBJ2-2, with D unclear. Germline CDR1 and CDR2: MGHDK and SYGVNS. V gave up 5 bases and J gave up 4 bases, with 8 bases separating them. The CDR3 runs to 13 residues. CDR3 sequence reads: CASSTTATGELFF. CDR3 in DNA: TGTGCCAGCAGTACCACGGCCACCGGGGAGCTGTTTTTT.

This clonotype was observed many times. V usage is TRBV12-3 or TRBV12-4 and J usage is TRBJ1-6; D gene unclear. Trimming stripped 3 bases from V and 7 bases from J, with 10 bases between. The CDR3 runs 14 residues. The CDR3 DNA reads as TGTGCCAGCAGTTTGTCGGCCGGAAATTCACCCCTCCACTTT. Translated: CASSLSAGNSPLHF.

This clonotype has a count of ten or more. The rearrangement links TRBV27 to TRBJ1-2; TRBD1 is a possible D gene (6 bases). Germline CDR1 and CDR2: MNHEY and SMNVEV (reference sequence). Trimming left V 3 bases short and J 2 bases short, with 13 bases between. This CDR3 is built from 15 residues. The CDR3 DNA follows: TGTGCCAGCAGTTTTCTTAGGGGGGGGAACTATGGCTACACCTTC. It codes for CASSFLRGGNYGYTF.

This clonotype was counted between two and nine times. This CDR3 reads CASSIEDRGKAPQHF. CDR3 nucleotide sequence: TGTGCCAGTAGTATAGAGGACAGGGGAAAGGCGCCCCAGCATTTT. The rearrangement joins TRBV19 to TRBJ1-5; TRBD1 matches 9 bases. The CDR3 length is 15 residues. With 0 bases clipped from V and 9 bases from J, the junction kept 6 bases outside the gene matches. CDR1 is LNHDA, CDR2 SQIVND, per germline (reference sequence). Full variable domain (rest looked up from reference TRBV19 and TRBJ1-5): DGGITQSPKYLFRKEGQNVTLSCEQNLNHDAMYWYRQDPGQGLRLIYYSQIVNDFQKGDIAEGYSVSREKKESFPLTVTSAQKNPTAFYLCASSIEDRGKAPQHFGDGTRLSIL.

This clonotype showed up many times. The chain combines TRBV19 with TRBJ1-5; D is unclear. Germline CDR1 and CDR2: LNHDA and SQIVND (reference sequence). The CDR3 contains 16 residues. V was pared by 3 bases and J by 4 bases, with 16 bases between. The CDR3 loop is CASSIEKGRGNQPQHF. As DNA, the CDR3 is TGTGCCAGTAGTATCGAGAAAGGGCGAGGGAATCAGCCCCAGCATTTT.

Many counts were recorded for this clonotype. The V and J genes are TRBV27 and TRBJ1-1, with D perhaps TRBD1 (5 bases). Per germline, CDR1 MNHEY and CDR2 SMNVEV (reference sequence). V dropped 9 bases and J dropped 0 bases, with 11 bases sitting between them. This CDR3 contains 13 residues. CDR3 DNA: TGTGCCAGTAGGGACTTTTTGAACACTGAAGCTTTCTTT. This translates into CASRDFLNTEAFF.

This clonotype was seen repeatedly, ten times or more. The chain's CDR3 is CASGSTDNLQGNTEAFF. CDR3 nucleotides: TGTGCTAGTGGTTCGACTGACAATCTACAGGGGAATACTGAAGCTTTCTTT. V is TRBV12-5 and J is TRBJ1-1, with 7 bases lining up with TRBD1. Looked up from germline, CDR1 is LGHNT and CDR2 is FRNRAP. The CDR3 consists of 17 residues. The junction had 16 bases not matched to a gene; V was cut back by 4 bases and J by 5 bases.

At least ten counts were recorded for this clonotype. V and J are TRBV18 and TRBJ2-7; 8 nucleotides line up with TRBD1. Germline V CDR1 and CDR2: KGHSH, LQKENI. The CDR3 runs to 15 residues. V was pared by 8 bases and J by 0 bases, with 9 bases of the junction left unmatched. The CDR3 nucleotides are TGTGCCAGCAGTCCCCGGACAGGGAGCTCCTACGAGCAGTACTTC. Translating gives CASSPRTGSSYEQYF.

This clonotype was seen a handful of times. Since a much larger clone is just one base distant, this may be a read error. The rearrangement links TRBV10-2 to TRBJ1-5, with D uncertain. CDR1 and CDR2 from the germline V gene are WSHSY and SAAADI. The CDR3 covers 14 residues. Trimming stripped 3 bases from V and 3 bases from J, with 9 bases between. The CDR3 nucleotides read TGCGCCAGCAGTGATATGGGCCCCAATCAGCCCCAGCATTTT. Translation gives CASSDMGPNQPQHF.